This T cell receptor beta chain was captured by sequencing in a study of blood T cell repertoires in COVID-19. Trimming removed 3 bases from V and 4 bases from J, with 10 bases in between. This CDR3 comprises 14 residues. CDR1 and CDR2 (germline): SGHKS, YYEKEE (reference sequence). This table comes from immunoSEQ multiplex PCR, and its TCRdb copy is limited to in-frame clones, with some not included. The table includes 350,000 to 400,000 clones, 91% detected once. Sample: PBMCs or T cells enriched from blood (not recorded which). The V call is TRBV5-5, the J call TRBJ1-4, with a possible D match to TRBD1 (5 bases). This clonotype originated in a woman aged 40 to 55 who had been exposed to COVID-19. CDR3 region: CASSSGLNNEKLFF. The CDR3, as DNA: TGTGCCAGCAGCTCGGGACTGAATAATGAAAAACTGTTTTTT.